A selection of T cell receptor beta chains follows, all from one sample in a study of blood T cell repertoires in COVID-19. TCRdb keeps only in-frame clones here, not all; method: immunoSEQ multiplex PCR. The sample carries 100,000 to 150,000 clones, less than 90% recorded once. The specimen sequenced was PBMCs or T cells enriched from blood (not recorded which). Source of these receptors: a woman between 45 and 60 years old who had recovered from COVID-19. The CDR3 runs from the conserved cysteine through the conserved F or W. Fields, in order: D gene, V gene, clone size, J gene, CDR3 protein, CDR3 DNA. D genes are given only for firm matches. Rows may omit the clone size; those that give it use once, few, many or a size class.

>.|TRBV27|.|TRBJ2-1
CASIGPDLWNEQFF
TGTGCCAGCATTGGGCCGGATTTATGGAATGAGCAGTTCTTC
>.|TRBV7-2|.|TRBJ2-5
CASSSWAVLGMETQYF
TGTGCCAGCAGCTCCTGGGCAGTTTTGGGCATGGAGACCCAGTACTTC
>TRBD1|TRBV15|few|TRBJ1-5
CATSRDKGTGAQPQHF
TGTGCCACCAGCAGAGATAAGGGGACAGGGGCACAGCCCCAGCATTTT
>.|TRBV5-6|.|TRBJ1-3
CASSLAGGSSGNTIYF
TGTGCCAGCAGCTTGGCCGGCGGAAGCTCTGGAAACACCATATATTTT
>TRBD1|TRBV12-3/TRBV12-4|few|TRBJ2-7
CASSSTGGYEQYF
TGTGCCAGCAGTTCCACAGGGGGCTACGAGCAGTACTTC
>.|TRBV7-2|few|TRBJ1-3
CASSLGGYSGNTIYF
TGTGCCAGCAGCTTAGGCGGGTACTCTGGAAACACCATATATTTT
>.|TRBV7-2|.|TRBJ2-2
CASSAWQMNTGELFF
TGTGCCAGCAGCGCCTGGCAAATGAACACCGGGGAGCTGTTTTTT
>TRBD1|TRBV2|.|TRBJ1-2
CASSSPGQGIYGYTF
TGTGCCAGCAGTTCCCCGGGACAGGGGATCTATGGCTACACCTTC
>.|TRBV18|.|TRBJ1-2
CASSPGGNYGYTF
TGTGCCAGCTCACCAGGGGGGAACTATGGCTACACCTTC
>TRBD1|TRBV19|.|TRBJ1-2
CASTRKGSGTAYGYTF
TGTGCCAGTACCAGAAAAGGGTCGGGGACAGCCTATGGCTACACCTTC
>.|TRBV10-1|.|TRBJ2-7
CASSDGQAAGYEQYF
TGCGCCAGCAGTGATGGGCAGGCAGCTGGGTACGAGCAGTACTTC
>TRBD1|TRBV30|.|TRBJ1-3
CAWRSAGTGTNTIYF
TGTGCCTGGAGGTCGGCTGGGACAGGGACCAACACCATATATTTT
>TRBD2|TRBV24-1|.|TRBJ2-2
CATSGLAGDPLNTGELFF
TGTGCCACCTCCGGACTAGCGGGGGACCCACTCAACACCGGGGAGCTGTTTTTT
>.|TRBV5-5|.|TRBJ1-1
CASSSGTGRGTEAFF
TGTGCCAGCAGCTCCGGAACAGGCAGGGGCACTGAAGCTTTCTTT
>.|TRBV4-1|.|TRBJ2-7
CASSHSPSEVRDEQYF
TGCGCCAGCAGCCACTCCCCCAGTGAGGTCCGGGACGAGCAGTACTTC